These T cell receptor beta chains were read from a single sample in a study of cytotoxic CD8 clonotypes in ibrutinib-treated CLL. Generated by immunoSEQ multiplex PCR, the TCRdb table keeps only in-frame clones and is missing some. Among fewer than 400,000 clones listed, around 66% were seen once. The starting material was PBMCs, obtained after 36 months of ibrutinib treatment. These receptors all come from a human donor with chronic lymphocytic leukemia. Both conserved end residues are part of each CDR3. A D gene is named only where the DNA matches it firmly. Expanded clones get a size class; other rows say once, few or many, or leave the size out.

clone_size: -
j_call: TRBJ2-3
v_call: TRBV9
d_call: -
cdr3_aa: CASSAQGRADTQYF
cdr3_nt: TGTGCCAGCAGCGCACAGGGACGGGCAGATACGCAGTATTTT

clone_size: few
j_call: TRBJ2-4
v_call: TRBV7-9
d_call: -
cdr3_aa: CASSLAFRGTKNIQYF
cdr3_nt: TGTGCCAGCAGCTTAGCTTTTAGGGGAACCAAAAACATTCAGTACTTC

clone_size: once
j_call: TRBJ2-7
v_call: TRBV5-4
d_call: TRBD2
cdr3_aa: CASRERGRPYEQYF
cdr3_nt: TGTGCCAGCCGCGAGCGGGGCCGGCCCTACGAGCAGTACTTC

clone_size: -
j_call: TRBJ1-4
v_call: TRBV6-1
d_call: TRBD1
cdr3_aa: CASSEAAHPIGQGGTNEKLFF
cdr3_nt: TGTGCCAGCAGTGAAGCTGCACACCCAATAGGACAGGGTGGGACTAATGAAAAACTGTTTTTT

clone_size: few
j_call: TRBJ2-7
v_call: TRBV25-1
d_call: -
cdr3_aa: CASRESYEQYF
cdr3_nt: TGTGCCAGCAGGGAGTCCTACGAGCAGTACTTC

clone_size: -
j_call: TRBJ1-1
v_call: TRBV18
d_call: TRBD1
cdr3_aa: CASSPGQGNTEAFF
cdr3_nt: TGTGCCAGCTCACCGGGACAGGGGAACACTGAAGCTTTCTTT

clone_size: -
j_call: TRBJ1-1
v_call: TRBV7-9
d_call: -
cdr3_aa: CASSPWRTVMNTEAFF
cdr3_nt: TGTGCCAGCAGCCCCTGGAGGACGGTAATGAACACTGAAGCTTTCTTT

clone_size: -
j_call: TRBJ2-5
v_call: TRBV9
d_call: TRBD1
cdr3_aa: CASSVAGTGGRGTQYF
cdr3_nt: TGTGCCAGCAGCGTAGCTGGGACAGGGGGCCGGGGGACCCAGTACTTC

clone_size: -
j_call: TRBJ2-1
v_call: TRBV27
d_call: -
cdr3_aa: CASSGGNLMQFF
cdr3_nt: TGTGCCAGCAGTGGCGGGAACTTGATGCAGTTCTTC

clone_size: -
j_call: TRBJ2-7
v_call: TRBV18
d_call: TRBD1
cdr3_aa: CASSPPGQGYEQYF
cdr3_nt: TGTGCCAGCTCACCACCGGGACAGGGGTACGAGCAGTACTTC

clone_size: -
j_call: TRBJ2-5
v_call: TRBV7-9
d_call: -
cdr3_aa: CASSLRGLGETQYF
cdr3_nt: TGTGCCAGCAGCTTAAGGGGTTTGGGGGAGACCCAGTACTTC

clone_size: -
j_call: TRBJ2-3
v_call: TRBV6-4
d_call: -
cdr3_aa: CASSDSKSAVSTDTQYF
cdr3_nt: TGTGCCAGCAGTGACTCGAAGTCCGCGGTAAGCACAGATACGCAGTATTTT

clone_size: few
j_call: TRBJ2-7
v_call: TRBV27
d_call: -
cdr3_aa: CASSPRPLYEQYF
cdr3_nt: TGTGCCAGCAGTCCCCGCCCCCTCTACGAGCAGTACTTC